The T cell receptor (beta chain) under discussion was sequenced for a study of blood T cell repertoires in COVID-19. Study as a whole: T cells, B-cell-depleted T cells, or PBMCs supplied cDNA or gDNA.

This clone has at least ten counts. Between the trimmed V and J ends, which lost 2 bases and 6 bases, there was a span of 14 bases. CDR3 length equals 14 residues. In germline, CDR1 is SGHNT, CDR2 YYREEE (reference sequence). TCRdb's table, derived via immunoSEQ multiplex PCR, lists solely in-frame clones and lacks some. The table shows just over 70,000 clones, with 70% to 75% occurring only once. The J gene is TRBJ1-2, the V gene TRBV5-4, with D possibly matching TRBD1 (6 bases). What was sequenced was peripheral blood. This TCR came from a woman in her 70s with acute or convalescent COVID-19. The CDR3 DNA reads TGTGCCAGCAGCTTTCGCACAGGGTTCGATGGCTACACCTTC. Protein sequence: CASSFRTGFDGYTF.